The T cell receptor (beta chain) described here comes from a study of blood T cell repertoires in COVID-19. Assay used: immunoSEQ multiplex PCR; TCRdb lists only in-frame clones, some missing. The sample records approximately 350,000 clones, around 87% being singletons. Participants' reported clinical history set cohort assignment. Germline V gene sequence: CDR1 MNHEY, CDR2 SVGAGI. The CDR3 is 12 residues long. V was clipped by 6 bases and J by 9 bases, with 14 bases between them. Sequencing input: PBMCs or T cells enriched from blood (not recorded which). The rearrangement links TRBV6-5 to TRBJ1-1, with a weak D call TRBD1 (5 bases). The sequence was collected from a man between 18 and 29 years old who had recovered from COVID-19. The CDR3 protein is CASSGHGLQAFF. The CDR3, as DNA: TGTGCCAGCAGCGGACATGGCTTGCAAGCTTTCTTT.